The clone carrying this T cell receptor (beta chain) showed up just a few times. Other DNA sequences in the same sample also yield this CDR3. This specimen belongs to a study of blood T cell repertoires in COVID-19. Data came from immunoSEQ multiplex PCR; TCRdb stores just in-frame clones and leaves some out. The data contain roughly 190,000 clones, more than 80% of them singletons. CDR1 is SNHLY, CDR2 FYNNEI, per germline. The CDR3 loop spans 14 amino acids. The ends were cut back, 1 base at V and 2 bases at J, with 8 bases in the middle. This TCR came from a woman aged 55-70 years with acute or convalescent COVID-19. The sample consisted of peripheral blood. The chain couples TRBV2 to TRBJ1-2; D is ambiguous. CDR3 in amino acids: CASSEDRLNYGYTF. In DNA form, the CDR3 reads TGTGCCAGCAGTGAAGACAGACTAAACTATGGCTACACCTTC.